What follows are 27 T cell receptor beta chains derived from one specimen sequenced in a study of blood T cell repertoires in COVID-19. The repertoire was sequenced with immunoSEQ multiplex PCR; TCRdb's copy has only in-frame clones and lacks some. This sample carries some 150,000 clones, roughly 89% of them seen once, and the ten largest clones take 1.5% to 2%. The source material was peripheral blood. These receptors originate from a human donor in a cohort sampled during active COVID-19.

V usage is TRBV5-4 and J usage is TRBJ2-7; no firm D call. Trimming stripped 2 bases from V and 0 bases from J, with 6 bases between. The germline CDR1 and CDR2 sequences are SGHNT and YYREEE (reference sequence). The CDR3 is 13 amino acids. The CDR3 nucleotides read TGTGCCAGCAGCTTTGAGAGCTCCTACGAGCAGTACTTC. This codes for CASSFESSYEQYF.

As concerns this clone: Other DNA sequences in this specimen translate into the identical CDR3. This sequence joins TRBV5-1 and TRBJ2-1, with D maybe TRBD2 (7 bases). The V and J ends lost 4 bases and 4 bases respectively, with 15 bases between them. The CDR3 covers 15 residues. Germline V gives CDR1 SGHRS, CDR2 YFSETQ. The CDR3 DNA sequence: TGCGCCAGCAGCGGGGAGGGGGGTCGATACAATGAGCAGTTCTTC. As protein: CASSGEGGRYNEQFF.

A few counts support this clone. The chain uses TRBV5-5 and TRBJ1-5; 7 nucleotides line up with TRBD1. With 0 bases clipped from V and 11 bases from J, the junction kept 11 bases outside the gene matches. The CDR3 has 15 residues. Germline assignment: CDR1 SGHKS and CDR2 YYEKEE (reference sequence). CDR3 DNA sequence: TGTGCCAGCAGCTTGGTCCAGGGGGGCCTAGAGACCCAGCATTTT. It codes for CASSLVQGGLETQHF.

V is TRBV6-4 and J is TRBJ1-5, with D unclear. V gave up 7 bases and J gave up 2 bases, with 9 bases separating them. In germline, CDR1 is MRHNA, CDR2 SNTAGT. CDR3 length equals 13 residues. Written as DNA, the CDR3 is TGTGCCAGCAAGGGAGGGCGCAATCAGCCCCAGCATTTT. Residues: CASKGGRNQPQHF.

The chain employs TRBV10-1 and TRBJ2-3; 9 positions agree with TRBD2. V shed 8 bases and J 3 bases; nucleotides not matched to a gene: 3. Per the germline V gene, CDR1 is WNHNN and CDR2 is SYGVQD (reference sequence). CDR3 length equals 13 residues. CDR3 sequence reads: CASASGETDTQYF. The CDR3 DNA sequence: TGCGCCAGCGCTAGCGGGGAGACAGATACGCAGTATTTT.

The genes are TRBV24-1 and TRBJ2-1; D perhaps matches TRBD1 (5 bases). The CDR3 covers 12 residues. Trimming removed 1 base from V and 12 bases from J, with 9 bases in between. The germline V gene has CDR1 KGHDR and CDR2 SFDVKD. CDR3 amino acids: CATSDFAGWQFF. The CDR3 nucleotides read TGTGCCACCAGTGATTTTGCAGGGTGGCAGTTCTTC.

This rearrangement joins TRBV6-2 or TRBV6-3 to TRBJ1-4, with D possibly TRBD1 on 6 matching bases. Germline assignment: CDR1 MNHEY and CDR2 SVGEGT. The CDR3 runs to 18 residues. The V gene lost 1 base and the J gene lost 0 bases, with 15 bases spanning the gap. CDR3 sequence (DNA): TGTGCCAGCAGTTACTGGAGGGGGGGCGTCTCAACTAATGAAAAACTGTTTTTT. It codes for CASSYWRGGVSTNEKLFF.

The rearrangement uses TRBV6-5 and TRBJ1-5, with D uncertain. There are 15 residues in the CDR3. CDR1 is MNHEY and CDR2 is SVGAGI in the germline V gene. Deletions cut 0 bases from V and 3 bases from J, with 9 bases between. This chain's CDR3 is CASSYSGGSNQPQHF. DNA for the CDR3: TGTGCCAGCAGTTACTCGGGAGGCTCCAATCAGCCCCAGCATTTT.

The rearrangement links TRBV5-1 to TRBJ2-2; D may be TRBD1 (6 bases). Trimming removed 2 bases at V and 2 bases at J, with 7 bases between. Germline V CDR1 and CDR2: SGHRS, YFSETQ. CDR3 length equals 14 residues. The CDR3 DNA sequence: TGCGCCAGCAGCTTCAGGGGAAACACCGGGGAGCTGTTTTTT. It encodes CASSFRGNTGELFF.

The V call is TRBV5-1, the J call TRBJ1-4, with a possible D match to TRBD1 (6 bases). The V end lost 1 base, the J end lost 3 bases, and 7 bases lay between the germline ends. Germline V CDR1 and CDR2: SGHRS, YFSETQ. The CDR3 is 14 amino acids. The CDR3, as DNA: TGCGCCAGCAGCTTGTCAGGGGCTAATGAAAAACTGTTTTTT. Its protein is CASSLSGANEKLFF.

The chain joins TRBV5-4 to TRBJ1-1; D call uncertain. Trimming took off 3 bases at V and 1 base at J, with 13 bases between the two ends. The germline V gene has CDR1 SGHNT and CDR2 YYREEE (reference sequence). The CDR3 runs 15 residues. This CDR3 is CASSSQQGGNTEAFF. CDR3 bases: TGTGCCAGCAGCTCCCAACAAGGCGGGAACACTGAAGCTTTCTTT. The complete variable domain, with remaining parts taken from reference TRBV5-4 and TRBJ1-1, reads ETGVTQSPTHLIKTRGQQVTLRCSSQSGHNTVSWYQQALGQGPQFIFQYYREEENGRGNFPPRFSGLQFPNYSSELNVNALELDDSALYLCASSSQQGGNTEAFFGQGTRLTVV.

This chain joins TRBV6-2 or TRBV6-3 and TRBJ2-3; 7 nucleotides match TRBD2. CDR1 is MNHEY and CDR2 is SVGEGT in the germline V gene. There are 16 residues in the CDR3. J gave up 4 bases and V 4 bases, and 11 bases lay outside the gene matches. The CDR3 loop reads CASSSPAGENSDTQYF. The CDR3 coding sequence is TGTGCCAGCAGTTCCCCCGCGGGGGAAAATTCAGATACGCAGTATTTT.

The V gene is TRBV2, the J gene TRBJ2-1, with 12 nucleotides matching TRBD2. Losses at the gene ends were 6 bases for V and 3 bases for J; bases not matched to a gene: 3. Germline CDR1 and CDR2: SNHLY and FYNNEI. This CDR3 region has 15 residues. The CDR3 sequence: CASSQLAGGYNEQFF. CDR3 sequence (DNA): TGTGCCAGCAGCCAACTAGCGGGGGGCTACAATGAGCAGTTCTTC.

In its sample, this clone was seen a few times. The chain joins TRBV7-9 to TRBJ2-3, with no clear D. V lost 5 bases and J lost 8, with 11 bases in between. Germline V gene data show CDR1 as SEHNR and CDR2 as FQNEAQ (reference sequence). The CDR3 runs to 12 residues. This chain's CDR3 is CASSPEQLTQYF. The CDR3 bases are TGTGCCAGCAGCCCGGAACAGCTTACGCAGTATTTT.

This chain joins TRBV5-4 and TRBJ2-3; 12 nucleotides agree with TRBD2. Trimming cost V 0 bases and J 2 bases; bases outside gene matches: 4. The germline CDR1 and CDR2 sequences are SGHNT and YYREEE (reference sequence). This CDR3 is 17 amino acids long. In nucleotides, the CDR3 is TGTGCCAGCAGCTTGGAAGGACTAGCGGGGTCCACAGATACGCAGTATTTT. Its protein product is CASSLEGLAGSTDTQYF.

The chain uses TRBV7-3 and TRBJ2-1; weak D call: TRBD2 (6 bases). The germline V and J ends were trimmed by 0 bases and 6 bases, with 12 bases remaining between them. The CDR3 covers 15 residues. Germline loops: CDR1 SGHTA, CDR2 FQGTGA. The CDR3 coding sequence is TGTGCCAGCAGCTTAACCCGGACTATTTCCAATGAGCAGTTCTTC. Translation: CASSLTRTISNEQFF.

The rearrangement uses TRBV20-1 and TRBJ2-5; TRBD2 matches 10 bases. This CDR3 is built from 14 residues. CDR1 and CDR2 (germline): DFQATT, SNEGSKA (reference sequence). The J segment lost 5 bases and the V segment lost 3 bases, leaving 6 bases of the junction unmatched. The CDR3 is CSASTSGAGETQYF. The CDR3 nucleotides are TGCAGTGCTAGTACTAGCGGGGCGGGGGAGACCCAGTACTTC.

V usage is TRBV29-1 and J usage is TRBJ1-4; 9 nucleotides match TRBD1. Trimming took 7 bases from V and 4 from J; bases not matched to a gene: 4. The length of the CDR3 is 13 residues. Germline V gene sequence: CDR1 SQVTM, CDR2 ANQGSEA. The CDR3 loop reads CSAQDRGNEKLFF. Here the CDR3 DNA reads TGCAGCGCCCAGGACAGGGGTAATGAAAAACTGTTTTTT.

V usage is TRBV5-1 and J usage is TRBJ2-7; the D gene is possibly TRBD2 (5 bases). Trimming cost V 7 bases and J 7 bases, with 21 bases left between them. Germline values: CDR1 SGHRS, CDR2 YFSETQ. The CDR3 runs to 14 residues. CDR3 protein: CASLVEGRPWEQYF. CDR3 sequence (DNA): TGCGCCAGCCTGGTCGAGGGAAGGCCTTGGGAGCAGTACTTC.

The count of this clone is one. The chain employs TRBV20-1 and TRBJ2-3; 11 nucleotides agree with TRBD2. Germline values: CDR1 DFQATT, CDR2 SNEGSKA (reference sequence). V lost 3 bases, J lost 2 bases, and 1 base stayed unmatched. This CDR3 comprises 14 residues. CDR3 protein: CSASSGGVTDTQYF. The CDR3 coding sequence is TGCAGTGCTAGTAGCGGGGGGGTCACAGATACGCAGTATTTT.

The chain employs TRBV6-5 and TRBJ2-1, with a weak D call TRBD2 (6 bases). The CDR3 consists of 14 residues. V gave up 0 bases and J gave up 4 bases, with 7 bases separating them. Germline V gene sequence: CDR1 MNHEY, CDR2 SVGAGI. DNA for the CDR3: TGTGCCAGCAGTTACTCCGCGGGATACAATGAGCAGTTCTTC. Translating it yields CASSYSAGYNEQFF.

This chain's CDR3 is CASSRRGWDSGNTIYF. The CDR3 DNA sequence: TGTGCCAGCAGCCGCAGGGGATGGGACTCTGGAAACACCATATATTTT. The chain couples TRBV5-8 to TRBJ1-3; the D gene is possibly TRBD1 (6 bases). The germline CDR1 and CDR2 sequences are SGHTS and YDEGEE. This CDR3 is 16 amino acids long. Trimming cost V 4 bases and J 0 bases, with 14 bases left between them.

The rearrangement uses TRBV30 and TRBJ1-6; 10 bases are shared with TRBD1. V lost 6 bases to trimming and J lost 9 bases; unmatched junction nucleotides: 11. The CDR3 runs 15 residues. Looked up from germline, CDR1 is GTSNPN and CDR2 is SVGIG (reference sequence). The CDR3 is CACDGKGQGISPLHF. CDR3 nucleotide sequence: TGTGCCTGTGATGGGAAGGGACAGGGGATTTCACCCCTCCACTTT.

This clone was seen many times. Other DNA variants within this sample encode the same CDR3. V is TRBV29-1 and J is TRBJ1-2; D uncertain. This CDR3 is 11 amino acids long. Germline V gene lookup returns CDR1 SQVTM and CDR2 ANQGSEA. V lost 4 bases and J lost 0, with 3 bases in between. As DNA, the CDR3 is TGCAGCGTTGGAGCTAACTATGGCTACACCTTC. Its translation: CSVGANYGYTF.

The V gene is TRBV29-1, the J gene TRBJ1-2; TRBD1 agrees at 10 bases. The CDR3 is made up of 14 amino acids. CDR1 SQVTM and CDR2 ANQGSEA come from the germline V gene. V was clipped by 2 bases and J by 4 bases; unmatched bases: 4. The CDR3, as DNA: TGCAGCGTTGAAAAGACAGGGGGCGGCTATGGCTACACCTTC. Protein product: CSVEKTGGGYGYTF.

The sample holds a few counts of this clone. The gene calls are TRBV19 and TRBJ1-4, with 7 nucleotides matching TRBD1. The CDR3 extends over 18 amino acids. The ends lost 4 bases at V and 5 bases at J; junction bases unmatched: 16. The germline gives CDR1 LNHDA, CDR2 SQIVND (reference sequence). In DNA form, the CDR3 reads TGTGCCAGTAGTACACGACAGGGACGGACTCTAGGGAATGAAAAACTGTTTTTT. This gives the protein CASSTRQGRTLGNEKLFF. Variable domain in full (rest from reference TRBV19 and TRBJ1-4): DGGITQSPKYLFRKEGQNVTLSCEQNLNHDAMYWYRQDPGQGLRLIYYSQIVNDFQKGDIAEGYSVSREKKESFPLTVTSAQKNPTAFYLCASSTRQGRTLGNEKLFFGSGTQLSVL.

The chain employs TRBV9 and TRBJ2-7; 12 bases agree with TRBD1. Germline values: CDR1 SGDLS, CDR2 YYNGEE. This CDR3 spans 17 amino acids. Trimming at V came to 2 bases and at J to 5 bases, leaving 11 bases not matched to a gene. CDR3 DNA sequence: TGTGCCAGCAGCGTCTCCTGGGGGGGACAGGGGGCCCACGAGCAGTACTTC. It encodes CASSVSWGGQGAHEQYF.